This T cell receptor beta chain is drawn from a study of control samples from healthy donors and cancer patients. J was trimmed by 4 bases and V by 4 bases; bases with no gene match: 6. From germline, CDR1 is KGHSH and CDR2 LQKENI. The CDR3 totals 16 residues. The table came from immunoSEQ multiplex PCR; TCRdb's copy has only in-frame clones and leaves some out. The sample has hundreds of thousands of clones, around 90% seen once. Sequencing used PBMCs. The rearrangement links TRBV18 to TRBJ2-7, with TRBD2 matching over 14 bases. This clonotype was obtained from a man between 40 and 49 years old with head and neck cancer. The CDR3 DNA is TGTGCCAGCTCACGGGGACTAGCGGGAGTCAGATACGAGCAGTACTTC. It codes for CASSRGLAGVRYEQYF.